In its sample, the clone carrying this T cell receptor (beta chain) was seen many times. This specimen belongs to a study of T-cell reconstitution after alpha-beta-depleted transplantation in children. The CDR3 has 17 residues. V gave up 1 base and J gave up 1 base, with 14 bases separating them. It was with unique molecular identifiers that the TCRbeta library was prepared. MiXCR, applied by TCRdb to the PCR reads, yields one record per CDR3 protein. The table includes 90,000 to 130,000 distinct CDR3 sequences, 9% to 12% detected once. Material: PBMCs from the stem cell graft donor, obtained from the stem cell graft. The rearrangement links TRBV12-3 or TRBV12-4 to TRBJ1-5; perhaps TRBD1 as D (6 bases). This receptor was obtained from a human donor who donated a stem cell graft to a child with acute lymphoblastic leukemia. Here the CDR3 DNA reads TGTGCCAGCAGTTTAGGGCAGGGGCTTATAAGCAATCAGCCCCAGCATTTT. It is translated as CASSLGQGLISNQPQHF.